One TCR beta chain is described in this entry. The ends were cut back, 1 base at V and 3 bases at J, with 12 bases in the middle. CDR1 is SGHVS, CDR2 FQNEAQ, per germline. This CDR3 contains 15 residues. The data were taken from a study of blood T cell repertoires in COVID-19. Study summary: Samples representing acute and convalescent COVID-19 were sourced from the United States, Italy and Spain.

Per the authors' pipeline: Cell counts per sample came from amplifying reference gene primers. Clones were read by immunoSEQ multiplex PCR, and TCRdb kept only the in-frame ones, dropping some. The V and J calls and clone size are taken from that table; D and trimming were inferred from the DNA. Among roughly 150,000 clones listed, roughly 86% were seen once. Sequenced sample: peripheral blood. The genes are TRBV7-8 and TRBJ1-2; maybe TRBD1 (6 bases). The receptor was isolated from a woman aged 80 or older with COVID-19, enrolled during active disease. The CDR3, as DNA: TGTGCCAGCAGCTTAGTCGGGGGGCAGGACTATGGCTACACCTTC. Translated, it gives CASSLVGGQDYGYTF.